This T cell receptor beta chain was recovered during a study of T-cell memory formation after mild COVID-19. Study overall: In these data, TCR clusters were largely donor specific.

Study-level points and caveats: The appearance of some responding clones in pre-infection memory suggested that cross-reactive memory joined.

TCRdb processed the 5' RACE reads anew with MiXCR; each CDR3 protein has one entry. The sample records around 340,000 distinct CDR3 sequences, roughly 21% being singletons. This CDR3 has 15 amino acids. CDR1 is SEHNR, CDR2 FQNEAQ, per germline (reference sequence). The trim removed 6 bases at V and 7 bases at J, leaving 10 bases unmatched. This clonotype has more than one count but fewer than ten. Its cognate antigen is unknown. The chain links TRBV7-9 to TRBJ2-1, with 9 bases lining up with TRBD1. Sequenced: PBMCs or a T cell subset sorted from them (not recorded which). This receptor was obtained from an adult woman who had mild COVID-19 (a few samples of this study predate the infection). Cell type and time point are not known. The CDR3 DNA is TGTGCCAGCAGGACGGGACAGGGTGCGGTAAATGAGCAGTTCTTC. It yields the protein CASRTGQGAVNEQFF.